The T cell receptor (beta chain) described here comes from a study of sequential checkpoint blockade in melanoma. Across the whole study: TCRβ was sequenced from DNA of 91 pretreatment tumors. Matched biopsies came pretreatment and at week 13 for twenty-two patients.

Treatment indicated: randomized to nivolumab then ipilimumab (arm A) or the reverse (arm B). Only in-frame clones appear in the TCRdb table, and some are missing; sequencing was by immunoSEQ multiplex PCR. The sample includes 2,000 or so clones, 15% to 20% of them seen just once. The sample holds a few counts of this clone. The CDR3 is 13 residues long. V lost 7 bases and J 6 bases, leaving 13 bases between the germline ends. Germline CDR1 MDHEN, CDR2 SYDVKM. The source is a human donor with melanoma. Sequenced here: tumor tissue (inferred from file names), sampled from a patient given nivolumab and ipilimumab in sequence. The V and J genes are TRBV28 and TRBJ1-5; D gene unclear. The chain's CDR3 is CASTSREVQPQHF. CDR3 in DNA: TGTGCCAGCACCTCAAGGGAAGTTCAGCCCCAGCATTTT. The full variable domain, completed using reference TRBV28 and TRBJ1-5, is DVKVTQSSRYLVKRTGEKVFLECVQDMDHENMFWYRQDPGLGLRLIYFSYDVKMKEKGDIPEGYSVSREKKERFSLILESASTNQTSMYLCASTSREVQPQHFGDGTRLSIL.